What follows are 2 T cell receptor beta chains derived from one specimen sequenced in a study of blood T cell repertoires in COVID-19. Here immunoSEQ multiplex PCR was the method, and the copy in TCRdb shows in-frame clones only, minus some. The sample contains 150,000 to 200,000 clones, more than 70% of which appear only once. The sample was PBMCs or T cells enriched from blood (not recorded which). The receptor source for this set is a woman aged 18-30 years who had recovered from COVID-19.

This clone was counted between two and nine times. The chain has TRBV9 and TRBJ1-2; 8 positions agree with TRBD1. In germline, CDR1 is SGDLS, CDR2 YYNGEE. The CDR3 is made up of 17 amino acids. The J segment lost 4 bases and the V segment lost 2 bases, leaving 13 bases of the junction unmatched. In DNA form, the CDR3 reads TGTGCCAGCAGCGTTCTACATAGACAGGGGCGAGGCTATGGCTACACCTTC. It yields the protein CASSVLHRQGRGYGYTF.

The chain couples TRBV25-1 to TRBJ2-5, with a weak D call TRBD1 (5 bases). Per the germline V gene, CDR1 is MGHDK and CDR2 is SYGVNS. The V end was cut by 0 bases, the J end by 0 bases, with 5 bases between. This CDR3 spans 14 amino acids. In DNA, the CDR3 is TGTGCCAGCAGTGAATACAGGGACCAAGAGACCCAGTACTTC. Protein: CASSEYRDQETQYF.